The following is a T cell receptor (beta chain) sequence with its context. Per the germline V gene, CDR1 is MNHNS and CDR2 is SASEGT. CDR3 length: 15 amino acids. Trimming cost V 0 bases and J 5 bases, with 13 bases left between them. Generated by immunoSEQ multiplex PCR, the TCRdb table keeps only in-frame clones and is missing some. The sample lists 300,000 or so clones, 80% to 90% occurring once. This entry comes from a study of blood T cell repertoires in COVID-19. Material: peripheral blood. The rearrangement joins TRBV6-1 to TRBJ2-5, with D possibly TRBD1 on 6 matching bases. The receptor was isolated from a man in his late teens or twenties who had recovered from COVID-19. The CDR3 DNA follows: TGTGCCAGCAGTGAAGCGTTACAGGGTCCCGAGACCCAGTACTTC. Protein: CASSEALQGPETQYF.